This record covers a single TCR beta chain. What it recognizes is unknown. These data originate in a study of regulatory T cells in long-lasting Graves disease. The ends lost 4 bases at V and 2 bases at J; junction bases unmatched: 9. CDR3 size: 16 residues. Germline CDR1 reads LNHDA; CDR2 reads SQIVND (reference sequence). General study findings and limits: New patients shared about 910 public clonotypes, and persistent patients shared more, with under 3,000.

The TCR beta library used iRepertoire HTBI primers with Arm-PCR amplification of CDR3. Authors' processing steps: The identification of approximately 62 TRBV and over eleven TRBJ segments was made across samples. TCRdb reprocessed the multiplex PCR reads via MiXCR and lists one record per CDR3 protein. The V and J calls here are based on TCRdb, not the publication. This table holds hundreds of thousands of distinct CDR3 sequences, around a fifth found once. Time point reported: persistent/refractory GD, antithyroid drugs over 5 years with positive TRAb. The TCR library used RNA extracted from PBMCs. Graves' disease diagnosis was established per American Thyroid Association guidelines.

The receptor comes from a female donor with Graves disease. Sequencing was performed on peripheral blood mononuclear cells (PBMCs), taken when the disease was refractory, from a patient treated with antithyroid drugs. V gene TRBV19 combines with J gene TRBJ2-5, with 8 bases identical to TRBD2. The CDR3, as DNA: TGTGCCAGTAGTACGGGAGGGACGGAGTTTCAAGAGACCCAGTACTTC. This codes for CASSTGGTEFQETQYF.